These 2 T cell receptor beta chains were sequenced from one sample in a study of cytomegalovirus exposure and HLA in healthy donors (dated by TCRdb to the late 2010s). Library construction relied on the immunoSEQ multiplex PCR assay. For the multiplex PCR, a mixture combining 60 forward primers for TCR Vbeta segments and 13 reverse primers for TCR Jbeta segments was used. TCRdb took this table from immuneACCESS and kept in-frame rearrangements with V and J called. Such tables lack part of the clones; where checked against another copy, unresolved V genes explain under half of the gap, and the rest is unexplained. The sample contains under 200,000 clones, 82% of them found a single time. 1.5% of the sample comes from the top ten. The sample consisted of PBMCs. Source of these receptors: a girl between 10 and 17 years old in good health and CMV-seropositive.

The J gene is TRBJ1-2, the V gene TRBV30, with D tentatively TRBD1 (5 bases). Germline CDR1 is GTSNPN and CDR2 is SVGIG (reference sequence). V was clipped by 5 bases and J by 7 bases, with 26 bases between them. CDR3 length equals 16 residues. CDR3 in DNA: TGTGCCTGGTTTCCACGCACCCTGTACGGACAAAGTGGCTACACCTTC. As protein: CAWFPRTLYGQSGYTF.

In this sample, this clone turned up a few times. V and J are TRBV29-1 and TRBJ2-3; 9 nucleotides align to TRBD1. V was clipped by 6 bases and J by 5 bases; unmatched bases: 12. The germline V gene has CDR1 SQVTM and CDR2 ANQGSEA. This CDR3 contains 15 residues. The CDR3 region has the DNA TGCAGCGTAGGGTTCCCGGGACAGGGTAAAGATACGCAGTATTTT. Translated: CSVGFPGQGKDTQYF.